This TCR beta chain appears in the sequencing data of a study of T cell repertoires in cytomegalovirus infection. In the case of this clonotype: Its target is unknown.

Using its own MiXCR run on the reads, TCRdb lists one record per CDR3 protein. The sample lists about 150,000 distinct CDR3 sequences, more than 30% occurring once. The CDR3 runs 17 residues. Trimming took 3 bases from V and 6 from J; bases not matched to a gene: 11. CDR1 is SGDLS and CDR2 is YYNGEE in the germline V gene. The source is a human donor in good health (CMV status not recorded). Some clones in this sample may be carry-over from other donors' samples. The chain carries TRBV9 and TRBJ2-2; 10 nucleotides line up with TRBD1. Material: CD8+ T cells from cultured PBMCs, obtained from culture after CMV antigen stimulation. CDR3 in amino acids: CASSEFPRTGGSGELFF. The CDR3 bases are TGTGCCAGCAGCGAATTTCCGAGGACAGGGGGTTCCGGGGAGCTGTTTTTT.